This TCR beta chain originates from a study of blood T cell repertoires in COVID-19. Across the whole study: The United States, Italy and Spain supplied acute and convalescent COVID-19 samples. Sample material is recorded as cDNA or gDNA derived from T cells, B-cell-depleted T cells, or PBMCs.

This clone was found a few times. In the original analysis: Reference gene primer amplification gave nucleated cell count estimates. Sequenced by immunoSEQ multiplex PCR; TCRdb stores in-frame clones only, minus some. The DNA gave D and trimming, while V, J and clone size come from that table. In the table there are over 450,000 clones, around 90% of which are singletons. Trimming at V came to 0 bases and at J to 12 bases, leaving 5 bases not matched to a gene. Per germline, CDR1 LGHDT and CDR2 YNNKEL (reference sequence). This CDR3 has 12 residues. Enrollment of patients from Seattle took place during active infection, with longitudinal follow-up.

This receptor was identified in a woman in her forties or fifties with COVID-19, enrolled during active disease. Sequencing was carried out using peripheral blood. The rearrangement uses TRBV3-1 (or the pseudogene TRBV3-2) and TRBJ2-7; 7 bases fit TRBD2. CDR3 in DNA: TGTGCCAGCAGCCAAGATAAGGGAGGGATGTACTTC. It encodes CASSQDKGGMYF.